The text below deals with one T cell receptor (beta chain). TCRdb's table, derived via immunoSEQ multiplex PCR, lists solely in-frame clones and lacks some. The profile shows 63,000 or so clones, approximately 79% of them singletons. The data were taken from a study of blood T cell repertoires in COVID-19. CDR1 and CDR2 from the germline V gene are LGHNA and YNFKEQ. Losses at the gene ends were 4 bases for V and 7 bases for J; bases not matched to a gene: 4. The CDR3 extends over 14 amino acids. The chain joins TRBV4-2 to TRBJ1-5; TRBD1 matches at 10 bases. The sequence derives from a human donor in a cohort sampled during active COVID-19. Sequencing used peripheral blood. CDR3 sequence: CASSLEDRGQPQHF. DNA of the CDR3: TGTGCCAGCAGCCTCGAGGACAGGGGGCAGCCCCAGCATTTT.